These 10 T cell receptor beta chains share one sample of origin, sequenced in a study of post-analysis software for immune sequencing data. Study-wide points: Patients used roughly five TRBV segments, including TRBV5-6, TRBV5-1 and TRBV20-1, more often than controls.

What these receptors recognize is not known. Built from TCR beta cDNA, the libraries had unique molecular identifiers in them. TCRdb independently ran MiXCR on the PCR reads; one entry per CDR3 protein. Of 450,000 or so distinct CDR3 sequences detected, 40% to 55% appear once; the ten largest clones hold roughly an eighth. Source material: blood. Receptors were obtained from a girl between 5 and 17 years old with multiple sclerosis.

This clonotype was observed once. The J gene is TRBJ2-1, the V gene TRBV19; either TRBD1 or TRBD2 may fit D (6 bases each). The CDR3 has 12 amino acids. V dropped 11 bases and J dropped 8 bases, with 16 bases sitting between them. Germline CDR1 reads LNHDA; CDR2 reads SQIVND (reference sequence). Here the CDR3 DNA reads TGTGCCGTATTGACGGGGGCGGATGAGCAGTTCTTC. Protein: CAVLTGADEQFF.

In nucleotides, the CDR3 is TGTGCCAGCAGCAGCAGGGGGAGCCCCTACAATGAGCAGTTCTTC. Translated: CASSSRGSPYNEQFF. The chain carries TRBV7-3 and TRBJ2-1; 7 bases agree with TRBD1. This CDR3 is 15 amino acids long. Per the germline V gene, CDR1 is SGHTA and CDR2 is FQGTGA. V lost 5 bases to trimming and J lost 2 bases; unmatched junction nucleotides: 6.

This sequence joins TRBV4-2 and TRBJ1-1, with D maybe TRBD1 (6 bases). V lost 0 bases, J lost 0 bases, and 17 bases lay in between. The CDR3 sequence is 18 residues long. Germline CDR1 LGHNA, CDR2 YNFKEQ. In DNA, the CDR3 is TGTGCCAGCAGCCAAGAAAGGAAGGCAGGGGACATGAACACTGAAGCTTTCTTT. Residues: CASSQERKAGDMNTEAFF.

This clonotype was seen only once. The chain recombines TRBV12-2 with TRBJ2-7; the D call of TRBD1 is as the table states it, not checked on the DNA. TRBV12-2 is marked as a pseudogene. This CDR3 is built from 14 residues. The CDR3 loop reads CASRSSDRAYEQYF. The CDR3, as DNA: TGTGCAAGTCGCTCCTCCGACAGGGCGTACGAGCAGTACTTC.

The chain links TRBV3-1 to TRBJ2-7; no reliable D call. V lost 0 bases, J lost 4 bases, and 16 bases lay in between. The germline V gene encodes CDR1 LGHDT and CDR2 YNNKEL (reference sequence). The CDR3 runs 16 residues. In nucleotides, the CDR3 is TGTGCCAGCAGCCAAGATGGTGGGATTCGTATGTACGAGCAGTACTTC. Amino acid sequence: CASSQDGGIRMYEQYF.

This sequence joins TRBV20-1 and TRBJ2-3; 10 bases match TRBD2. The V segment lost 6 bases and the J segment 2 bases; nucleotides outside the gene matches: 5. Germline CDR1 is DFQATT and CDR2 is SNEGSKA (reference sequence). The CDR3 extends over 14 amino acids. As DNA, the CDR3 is TGCAGTGCCCGGACTAGCGGTTACACAGATACGCAGTATTTT. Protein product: CSARTSGYTDTQYF.

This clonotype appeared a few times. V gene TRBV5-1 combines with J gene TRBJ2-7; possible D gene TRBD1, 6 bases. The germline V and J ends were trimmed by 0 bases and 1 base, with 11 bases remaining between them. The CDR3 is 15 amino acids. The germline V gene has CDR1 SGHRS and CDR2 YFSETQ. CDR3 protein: CASSLGAGESYEQYF. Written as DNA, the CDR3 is TGCGCCAGCAGCTTGGGGGCAGGGGAGTCCTACGAGCAGTACTTC.

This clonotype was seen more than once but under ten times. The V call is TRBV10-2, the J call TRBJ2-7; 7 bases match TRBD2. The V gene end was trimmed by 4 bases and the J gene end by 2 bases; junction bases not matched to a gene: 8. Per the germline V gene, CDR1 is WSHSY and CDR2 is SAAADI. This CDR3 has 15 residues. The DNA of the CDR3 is TGCGCCAGCAGTGTCTCTAGCGGACAAACCTACGAGCAGTACTTC. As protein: CASSVSSGQTYEQYF.

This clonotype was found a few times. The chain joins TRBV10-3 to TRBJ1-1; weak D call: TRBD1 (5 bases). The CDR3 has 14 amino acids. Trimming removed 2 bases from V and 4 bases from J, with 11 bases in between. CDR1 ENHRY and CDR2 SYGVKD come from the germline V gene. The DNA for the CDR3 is TGTGCCATCAGTGAGACAGACAGCGGCACTGAAGCTTTCTTT. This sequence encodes CAISETDSGTEAFF.

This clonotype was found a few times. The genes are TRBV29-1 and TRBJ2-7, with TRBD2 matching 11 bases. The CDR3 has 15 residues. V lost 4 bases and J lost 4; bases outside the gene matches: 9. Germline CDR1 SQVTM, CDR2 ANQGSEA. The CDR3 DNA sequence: TGCAGCGTTGCCCCGGCTAGCGGGAGGAGGTACGAGCAGTACTTC. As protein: CSVAPASGRRYEQYF.